The 30 T cell receptor beta chains presented below share a single source sample, sequenced in a study of technical replicates of blood from several donors. Sequenced by immunoSEQ multiplex PCR; TCRdb stores in-frame clones only, minus some. This sample has about 70,000 clones, with over 90% found just once. Sequencing was performed on T cells isolated from PBMCs. The receptor set was obtained from a human donor in good health.

Here the CDR3 reads CASSLGRNTEAFF. Here the CDR3 DNA reads TGTGCCAGCAGTTTAGGCAGGAACACTGAAGCTTTCTTT. The chain carries TRBV27 and TRBJ1-1; D not resolved. V gave up 2 bases and J gave up 1 base, with 5 bases separating them. The V gene's germline CDR1 is MNHEY and CDR2 SMNVEV (reference sequence). The CDR3 is made up of 13 amino acids.

This chain links TRBV14 with TRBJ2-3, with TRBD1 matching over 10 bases. The CDR3 runs 17 residues. V was pared by 4 bases and J by 2 bases, with 9 bases of the junction left unmatched. The germline CDR1 and CDR2 sequences are SGHDN and FVKESK. The CDR3 is CASSLTGTGASTDTQYF. The CDR3 DNA reads TGTGCCAGCAGCCTCACCGGGACAGGGGCTTCCACAGATACGCAGTATTTT.

The chain combines TRBV4-1 with TRBJ2-7; TRBD2 agrees at 7 bases. Trimming cost V 2 bases and J 3 bases; bases outside gene matches: 7. The CDR3 is 15 amino acids. The germline CDR1 and CDR2 sequences are MGHRA and YSYEKL. In DNA form, the CDR3 reads TGCGCCAGCAGCCAAAAAGCGGGGTCACACTACGAGCAGTACTTC. It is translated as CASSQKAGSHYEQYF.

The chain recombines TRBV20-1 with TRBJ2-3; D is uncertain. V was pared by 6 bases and J by 6 bases, with 10 bases between. Germline V CDR1 and CDR2: DFQATT, SNEGSKA (reference sequence). The CDR3 has 11 residues. CDR3 in amino acids: CSAEKSDTQYF. CDR3 in DNA: TGCAGTGCCGAGAAGTCTGATACGCAGTATTTT.

This rearrangement joins TRBV5-1 to TRBJ2-1; D might be TRBD1 (6 bases). With 1 base removed from V and 5 bases from J, the gap between germline ends came to 13 bases. This CDR3 is built from 15 residues. Per germline, CDR1 SGHRS and CDR2 YFSETQ. DNA for the CDR3: TGCGCCAGCAGCTTGCTCACAGGGCGACACAATGAGCAGTTCTTC. It codes for CASSLLTGRHNEQFF.

The rearrangement joins TRBV18 to TRBJ1-2, with 8 positions matching TRBD1. The length of the CDR3 is 14 residues. Trimming cost V 3 bases and J 6 bases; bases outside gene matches: 6. Germline CDR1 reads KGHSH; CDR2 reads LQKENI. The CDR3 region is CASSPGRGLDGYTF. The CDR3 region has the DNA TGTGCCAGCTCACCGGGCAGGGGGCTCGATGGCTACACCTTC.

This chain joins TRBV6-6 and TRBJ2-4; TRBD1 matches 12 bases. Germline values: CDR1 MNHNY, CDR2 SVGAGI (reference sequence). CDR3 length: 16 residues. V gave up 5 bases and J gave up 3 bases; unmatched junction bases: 5. The CDR3 reads CASSAGTGGDKNIQYF. In DNA, the CDR3 is TGTGCCAGCAGTGCTGGGACAGGGGGCGACAAAAACATTCAGTACTTC.

The CDR3 bases are TGCGCCAGCAGCTTGGGCGCGAGCGGGGGTAACGAGCAGTACTTC. The encoded protein is CASSLGASGGNEQYF. This rearrangement joins TRBV5-1 to TRBJ2-7, with TRBD2 matching over 8 bases. Germline V gene data show CDR1 as SGHRS and CDR2 as YFSETQ. After removal of 0 bases from V and 5 bases from J, the junction contained 7 bases not matched to a gene. The CDR3 contains 15 residues. The whole variable domain, filled in from reference TRBV5-1 and TRBJ2-7, reads KAGVTQTPRYLIKTRGQQVTLSCSPISGHRSVSWYQQTPGQGLQFLFEYFSETQRNKGNFPGRFSGRQFSNSRSEMNVSTLELGDSALYLCASSLGASGGNEQYFGPGTRLTVT.

This chain joins TRBV7-7 and TRBJ2-1, with D tentatively TRBD2 (6 bases). V was pared by 5 bases and J by 10 bases, with 15 bases between. The CDR3 has 13 amino acids. Germline CDR1 is SSHAT and CDR2 is FNYEAQ (reference sequence). The CDR3 loop reads CASSPTGASEQFF. CDR3 nucleotides: TGTGCCAGCAGCCCCACGGGAGCATCGGAGCAGTTCTTC. The whole variable domain, remainder taken from reference TRBV7-7 and TRBJ2-1, is GAGVSQSPRYKVTKRGQDVTLRCDPISSHATLYWYQQALGQGPEFLTYFNYEAQPDKSGLPSDRFSAERPEGSISTLTIQRTEQRDSAMYRCASSPTGASEQFFGPGTRLTVL.

The chain combines TRBV29-1 with TRBJ2-7, with D possibly being TRBD2 (5 bases). Trimming left V 4 bases short and J 3 bases short, with 13 bases between. The germline V gene encodes CDR1 SQVTM and CDR2 ANQGSEA. The CDR3 runs to 13 residues. As DNA, the CDR3 is TGCAGCGTTGGGTCGGGAACTATCTACGAGCAGTACTTC. Residues: CSVGSGTIYEQYF.

This chain joins TRBV5-1 and TRBJ2-5; possible D gene TRBD2, 5 bases. The V and J ends lost 3 bases and 5 bases respectively, with 17 bases between them. The CDR3 is 15 amino acids. Germline loops: CDR1 SGHRS, CDR2 YFSETQ. DNA for the CDR3: TGCGCCAGCAGCTCGCCAGCGGAGCCCGGGGAGACCCAGTACTTC. Amino acid sequence: CASSSPAEPGETQYF.

A single count supports this clone. The rearrangement uses TRBV29-1 and TRBJ2-3, with TRBD2 matching over 7 bases. Germline CDR1 SQVTM, CDR2 ANQGSEA. The V gene end was trimmed by 4 bases and the J gene end by 6 bases; junction bases not matched to a gene: 7. CDR3 size: 13 residues. CDR3 protein: CSVGGRLVDTQYF. The CDR3 DNA reads TGCAGCGTTGGCGGGAGACTAGTGGATACGCAGTATTTT.

V gene TRBV4-1 combines with J gene TRBJ2-1, with TRBD2 matching over 8 bases. The CDR3 is 16 residues long. Germline loops: CDR1 MGHRA, CDR2 YSYEKL. Germline trimming cut 2 bases from V and 4 bases from J; bases unmatched to any gene: 7. This chain's CDR3 is CASSQFGTSGYNEQFF. Written as DNA, the CDR3 is TGCGCCAGCAGCCAATTTGGAACTAGCGGTTACAATGAGCAGTTCTTC.

The chain links TRBV9 to TRBJ1-3; D remains unclear. CDR3 length: 15 residues. V lost 4 bases to trimming and J lost 2 bases, with 13 bases between them. From germline, CDR1 is SGDLS and CDR2 YYNGEE. CDR3 in amino acids: CASSLIPGTGNTIYF. In DNA, the CDR3 is TGTGCCAGCAGCCTCATCCCGGGGACTGGAAACACCATATATTTT.

J is TRBJ1-2 and V is TRBV14, with TRBD1 as a possible D gene (6 bases). With 3 bases removed from V and 2 bases from J, the gap between germline ends came to 7 bases. The germline gives CDR1 SGHDN, CDR2 FVKESK. The CDR3 loop spans 13 amino acids. The chain's CDR3 is CASSQGANYGYTF. The CDR3 DNA reads as TGTGCCAGCAGCCAGGGGGCAAACTATGGCTACACCTTC.

The chain uses TRBV15 and TRBJ1-4, with no clear D. Trimming left V 0 bases short and J 5 bases short, with 10 bases between. This CDR3 is built from 15 residues. Per the germline V gene, CDR1 is LNHNV and CDR2 is YYDKDF (reference sequence). The chain's CDR3 is CATSRDIETNEKLFF. Here the CDR3 DNA reads TGTGCCACCAGCAGAGATATTGAGACAAATGAAAAACTGTTTTTT.

The V and J genes are TRBV19 and TRBJ2-1; 7 nucleotides line up with TRBD1. The CDR3 is 13 residues long. V gave up 7 bases and J gave up 5 bases; unmatched junction bases: 5. Germline CDR1 reads LNHDA; CDR2 reads SQIVND (reference sequence). CDR3 sequence reads: CASTGQLNNEQFF. The CDR3 DNA reads TGTGCCAGTACGGGACAGCTAAACAATGAGCAGTTCTTC.

The V and J genes are TRBV27 and TRBJ2-7, with 9 bases matching TRBD1. The germline V gene encodes CDR1 MNHEY and CDR2 SMNVEV (reference sequence). CDR3 size: 14 residues. V was clipped by 6 bases and J by 5 bases; unmatched bases: 8. CDR3 sequence reads: CASSRDRVGDEQYF. As DNA, the CDR3 is TGTGCCAGCAGCCGGGACAGGGTTGGCGACGAGCAGTACTTC.

The rearrangement uses TRBV30 and TRBJ1-2; D is unclear. This CDR3 is built from 19 residues. Looked up from germline, CDR1 is GTSNPN and CDR2 is SVGIG (reference sequence). V was clipped by 0 bases and J by 7 bases, with 30 bases between them. CDR3 in DNA: TGTGCCTGGAGTGTAGAGCTTTCCTGGATGCGGGAGTGGAGAGGTGGCTACACCTTC. Residues: CAWSVELSWMREWRGGYTF.

The V and J genes are TRBV7-8 and TRBJ2-2, with 10 bases identical to TRBD2. Germline lookup yields CDR1 SGHVS and CDR2 FQNEAQ. CDR3 length equals 15 residues. V shed 10 bases, J shed 4 bases, and the junction held 9 bases outside the gene matches. The CDR3 spells CATRGLAGVTGELFF. CDR3 DNA: TGTGCCACCCGAGGGCTAGCGGGAGTCACCGGGGAGCTGTTTTTT.

The J gene is TRBJ1-2, the V gene TRBV19, with TRBD1 matching 7 bases. CDR1 and CDR2 from the germline V gene are LNHDA and SQIVND (reference sequence). CDR3 size: 13 residues. V was pared by 1 base and J by 5 bases, with 1 base of the junction left unmatched. This CDR3 reads CASSIATGYGYTF. As DNA, the CDR3 is TGTGCCAGTAGTATAGCGACAGGGTATGGCTACACCTTC.

The V and J genes are TRBV9 and TRBJ2-1; TRBD1 matches at 9 bases. Germline loops: CDR1 SGDLS, CDR2 YYNGEE. The CDR3 has 15 residues. J lost 9 bases, V lost 5 bases, and 12 bases had no gene match. In DNA, the CDR3 is TGTGCCAGCAGTGATGACAGGGGGGCCGGTACTGAGCAGTTCTTC. Its protein is CASSDDRGAGTEQFF. Variable domain in full (rest from reference TRBV9 and TRBJ2-1): DSGVTQTPKHLITATGQRVTLRCSPRSGDLSVYWYQQSLDQGLQFLIQYYNGEERAKGNILERFSAQQFPDLHSELNLSSLELGDSALYFCASSDDRGAGTEQFFGPGTRLTVL.

The rearrangement links TRBV4-1 to TRBJ1-4, with 8 bases aligning to TRBD1. The CDR3 totals 15 residues. Germline trimming cut 1 base from V and 3 bases from J; bases unmatched to any gene: 1. The V gene's germline CDR1 is MGHRA and CDR2 YSYEKL. Here the CDR3 DNA reads TGCGCCAGCAGCCAAGTGGACAGGGCTAATGAAAAACTGTTTTTT. Amino acid sequence: CASSQVDRANEKLFF.

This chain uses TRBV19 with TRBJ2-1; 7 bases align to TRBD1. The CDR3 has 15 residues. The ends lost 3 bases at V and 7 bases at J; junction bases unmatched: 9. CDR1 is LNHDA, CDR2 SQIVND, per germline (reference sequence). DNA for the CDR3: TGTGCCAGTAGTATTTCCAAGGGGGCGCGGAATGAGCAGTTCTTC. This translates into CASSISKGARNEQFF.

This clone was detected only once. The chain links TRBV5-1 to TRBJ2-1; D is possibly TRBD2 (7 bases). The CDR3 runs 15 residues. V shed 5 bases and J shed 4 bases, with 16 bases lying between them. Germline lookup yields CDR1 SGHRS and CDR2 YFSETQ. The CDR3 DNA reads TGCGCCAGCAGGCCGGGGGGCGGAGGATACAATGAGCAGTTCTTC. Amino acids: CASRPGGGGYNEQFF.

This chain links TRBV19 with TRBJ1-1; 9 positions match TRBD1. The V segment lost 1 base and the J segment 7 bases; nucleotides outside the gene matches: 10. CDR3 length: 16 amino acids. CDR1 LNHDA and CDR2 SQIVND come from the germline V gene (reference sequence). The CDR3 spells CASSIGVGQGLLEAFF. CDR3 in DNA: TGTGCCAGTAGTATAGGTGTGGGACAGGGACTGCTTGAAGCTTTCTTT. Combining the CDR3 with reference TRBV19 and TRBJ1-1 gives the whole variable domain DGGITQSPKYLFRKEGQNVTLSCEQNLNHDAMYWYRQDPGQGLRLIYYSQIVNDFQKGDIAEGYSVSREKKESFPLTVTSAQKNPTAFYLCASSIGVGQGLLEAFFGQGTRLTVV.

The chain couples TRBV30 to TRBJ1-6; unclear D gene. Trimming removed 0 bases at V and 4 bases at J, with 7 bases between. Germline values: CDR1 GTSNPN, CDR2 SVGIG (reference sequence). CDR3 length: 14 residues. The CDR3 nucleotides are TGTGCCTGGAGTGTGTCGCAGTATAATTCACCCCTCCACTTT. It specifies CAWSVSQYNSPLHF. Supplemented by reference TRBV30 and TRBJ1-6, the full variable domain reads SQTIHQWPATLVQPVGSPLSLECTVEGTSNPNLYWYRQAAGRGLQLLFYSVGIGQISSEVPQNLSASRPQDRQFILSSKKLLLSDSGFYLCAWSVSQYNSPLHFGNGTRLTVT.

This chain's CDR3 is CASSLGSGGQYF. The CDR3 coding sequence is TGTGCCAGCAGCTTGGGTTCGGGGGGTCAGTACTTC. V gene TRBV5-4 combines with J gene TRBJ2-4, with 7 bases matching TRBD2. The V gene's germline CDR1 is SGHNT and CDR2 YYREEE (reference sequence). The CDR3 sequence is 12 residues long. V was clipped by 0 bases and J by 12 bases; unmatched bases: 3.

This chain links TRBV9 with TRBJ1-1, with D perhaps TRBD1 (6 bases). The V end was cut by 3 bases, the J end by 8 bases, with 8 bases between. This CDR3 region has 11 residues. CDR1 is SGDLS and CDR2 is YYNGEE in the germline V gene. As DNA, the CDR3 is TGTGCCAGCAGCGGGCAGGGGGAAGCTTTCTTT. This sequence encodes CASSGQGEAFF. Supplemented by reference TRBV9 and TRBJ1-1, the full variable domain reads DSGVTQTPKHLITATGQRVTLRCSPRSGDLSVYWYQQSLDQGLQFLIQYYNGEERAKGNILERFSAQQFPDLHSELNLSSLELGDSALYFCASSGQGEAFFGQGTRLTVV.

This sequence joins TRBV5-4 and TRBJ2-2; TRBD1 matches 10 bases. Germline CDR1 is SGHNT and CDR2 is YYREEE (reference sequence). The ends lost 6 bases at V and 3 bases at J; junction bases unmatched: 5. This CDR3 contains 15 residues. In DNA form, the CDR3 reads TGTGCCAGCACCCCGGGACAGGGGTACACCGGGGAGCTGTTTTTT. Protein sequence: CASTPGQGYTGELFF.